This T cell receptor (beta chain) was documented in a study of CD8 T cells in ankylosing spondylitis. Study outcomes and limitations: Ankylosing spondylitis blood seemed to carry a telltale TCR beta motif made of several highly homologous variants.

This clonotype appeared a few times. The target antigen is unknown. Trimming removed 5 bases at V and 4 bases at J, with 15 bases between. The germline CDR1 and CDR2 sequences are DFQATT and SNEGSKA (reference sequence). The CDR3 is 14 residues long. MiXCR was run by TCRdb on the 5' RACE reads, yielding one entry per CDR3 protein. The table shows more than 300,000 distinct CDR3 sequences, with less than 9.5% occurring only once. The sample was blood, either unsorted or a sorted T cell fraction (not recorded which). The rearrangement uses TRBV20-1 and TRBJ1-5; D remains unclear. The TCR comes from a male donor with ankylosing spondylitis. In DNA, the CDR3 is TGCAGTGCTGGAAGTGAACAGTTTAATCAGCCCCAGCATTTT. This codes for CSAGSEQFNQPQHF.